The 30 T cell receptor beta chains below were found in one sample sequenced in a study of vaccination effects on CD4 cells after COVID-19. Using immunoSEQ multiplex PCR, the repertoire was profiled, and TCRdb retains in-frame clones only, with some absent. The profile shows about 25,000 clones, roughly 75% of them singletons. Their antigens are not known. Culture lasted roughly 9 days before CD4+ T cell isolation. The sequencing used CD4+ T cells from PBMCs cultured without peptide, collected before COVID-19 vaccination. These receptors originate from a human donor who received a COVID-19 vaccine.

The V call is TRBV28, the J call TRBJ2-7; possible D gene TRBD1, 6 bases. In germline, CDR1 is MDHEN, CDR2 SYDVKM. The length of the CDR3 is 16 residues. V gave up 4 bases and J gave up 3 bases, with 19 bases separating them. In nucleotides, the CDR3 is TGTGCCAGCAGTTCCCCAGGTAGACAGGCCCGCTACGAGCAGTACTTC. Protein product: CASSSPGRQARYEQYF.

V is TRBV5-4 and J is TRBJ2-1; 8 bases line up with TRBD2. This CDR3 is built from 15 residues. After removal of 4 bases from V and 7 bases from J, the junction contained 10 bases not matched to a gene. Germline CDR1 reads SGHNT; CDR2 reads YYREEE (reference sequence). The CDR3 region has the DNA TGTGCCAGCAGCGAATCAAGCGGGAGTTCTAATGAGCAGTTCTTC. It specifies CASSESSGSSNEQFF.

This rearrangement joins TRBV10-2 to TRBJ1-4, with 8 bases that match TRBD1. CDR1 and CDR2 from the germline V gene are WSHSY and SAAADI. The CDR3 has 14 amino acids. V lost 2 bases and J lost 10; bases outside the gene matches: 6. CDR3 nucleotides: TGCGCCAGCAGTGAGCAGGGGGCGGGTGTAAAACTGTTTTTT. It codes for CASSEQGAGVKLFF.

This clone came up a few times. The genes are TRBV6-6 and TRBJ1-2; 7 bases match TRBD1. The CDR3 has 16 amino acids. Germline CDR1 reads MNHNY; CDR2 reads SVGAGI (reference sequence). V was pared by 6 bases and J by 2 bases, with 12 bases of the junction left unmatched. The CDR3 nucleotides read TGTGCCAGCAGCCACCCGCAGGACAGGTTAAACTATGGCTACACCTTC. It is translated as CASSHPQDRLNYGYTF.

The chain recombines TRBV27 with TRBJ2-7; possibly TRBD1 for D (5 bases). CDR1 and CDR2 (germline): MNHEY, SMNVEV (reference sequence). This CDR3 has 15 amino acids. Deletions cut 5 bases from V and 6 bases from J, with 20 bases between. The CDR3 region is CASSISRATRSEQYF. The CDR3, as DNA: TGTGCCAGCAGTATAAGCAGGGCGACGAGGTCCGAGCAGTACTTC.

V usage is TRBV2 and J usage is TRBJ2-1; maybe TRBD2 (5 bases). The CDR3 consists of 13 residues. Germline V lookup: CDR1 SNHLY, CDR2 FYNNEI. Trimming removed 6 bases from V and 0 bases from J, with 6 bases in between. The CDR3 DNA reads TGTGCCAGCAGGACTAACTCCTACAATGAGCAGTTCTTC. Its translation: CASRTNSYNEQFF.

This clone was observed a few times. V and J are TRBV7-9 and TRBJ2-3; D ambiguous. The CDR3 loop spans 16 amino acids. V dropped 4 bases and J dropped 1 base, with 15 bases sitting between them. In germline, CDR1 is SEHNR, CDR2 FQNEAQ (reference sequence). CDR3 amino acids: CASSSGLQWGTDTQYF. CDR3 bases: TGTGCCAGCAGCTCGGGTCTACAGTGGGGCACAGATACGCAGTATTTT.

This sequence joins TRBV2 and TRBJ2-2; 10 bases match TRBD2. Germline V gene sequence: CDR1 SNHLY, CDR2 FYNNEI. J lost 7 bases, V lost 6 bases, and 8 bases had no gene match. The CDR3 has 15 residues. The CDR3 DNA follows: TGTGCCAGCAGGGGTCGATCTAGCGGGGGCGGGGAGCTGTTTTTT. Its protein product is CASRGRSSGGGELFF.

V is TRBV7-2 and J is TRBJ1-2; TRBD1 might be the D (5 bases). Germline V gene data show CDR1 as SGHTA and CDR2 as FQGNSA. The CDR3 contains 14 residues. Trimming took off 5 bases at V and 6 bases at J, with 16 bases between the two ends. The CDR3 loop is CASSQQAGSDGYTF. The CDR3 region has the DNA TGTGCCAGCAGCCAACAGGCCGGGAGCGATGGCTACACCTTC.

The chain is built from TRBV6-5 and TRBJ1-2; the match to TRBD1 covers 8 bases. J was trimmed by 2 bases and V by 7 bases; bases with no gene match: 6. From germline, CDR1 is MNHEY and CDR2 SVGAGI. This CDR3 contains 14 residues. CDR3 region: CASTQDRVNYGYTF. The CDR3, as DNA: TGTGCCAGCACCCAGGACAGGGTGAACTATGGCTACACCTTC.

This rearrangement joins TRBV19 to TRBJ2-3; D remains unclear. V gave up 1 base and J gave up 6 bases, with 8 bases separating them. Looked up from germline, CDR1 is LNHDA and CDR2 is SQIVND (reference sequence). This CDR3 region has 13 residues. The CDR3 here is CASSIGRWDTQYF. CDR3 bases: TGTGCCAGTAGTATAGGGAGATGGGATACGCAGTATTTT.

This chain connects TRBV19 to TRBJ2-1; D gene unclear. Germline V gene lookup returns CDR1 LNHDA and CDR2 SQIVND (reference sequence). The CDR3 runs to 16 residues. V was pared by 5 bases and J by 7 bases, with 21 bases between. CDR3 DNA sequence: TGTGCCAGTAGTTCCCTCGACTCGCCTTCTAGGAATGAGCAGTTCTTC. Translated: CASSSLDSPSRNEQFF.

This sequence joins TRBV7-8 and TRBJ1-4; D may be TRBD1 (6 bases). The CDR3 is made up of 17 amino acids. Germline loops: CDR1 SGHVS, CDR2 FQNEAQ. The V and J ends lost 5 bases and 0 bases respectively, with 16 bases between them. This CDR3 is CASSITGQRATNEKLFF. CDR3 DNA: TGTGCCAGCAGCATAACCGGACAGCGCGCAACTAATGAAAAACTGTTTTTT.

V is TRBV21-1 and J is TRBJ2-1. TRBV21-1 is noted as a pseudogene. The CDR3 spans 17 residues. CDR3 bases: TGTGCCAGCAGAGGGTTTTGGCGCGGCCGCTCCTACAATGAGCAGTTCTTC. Protein sequence: CASRGFWRGRSYNEQFF.

The rearrangement uses TRBV4-2 and TRBJ2-7, with 8 nucleotides matching TRBD1. With V trimmed by 5 bases and J by 0 bases, 9 bases remained unmatched. The CDR3 is made up of 16 amino acids. CDR1 is LGHNA, CDR2 YNFKEQ, per germline. This CDR3 is CASSEGRTGSSYEQYF. The CDR3 DNA reads as TGTGCCAGCAGCGAAGGAAGGACAGGGTCCTCCTACGAGCAGTACTTC.

This chain links TRBV5-4 with TRBJ1-5; D is perhaps TRBD1 (5 bases). V lost 2 bases to trimming and J lost 1 base, with 16 bases between them. CDR1 and CDR2 from the germline V gene are SGHNT and YYREEE (reference sequence). CDR3 size: 17 residues. CDR3 nucleotide sequence: TGTGCCAGCAGCTTTTGGCAGGGTTATGGAAGCAATCAGCCCCAGCATTTT. This codes for CASSFWQGYGSNQPQHF.

V and J are TRBV2 and TRBJ2-7, with D tentatively TRBD2 (5 bases). V was pared by 2 bases and J by 6 bases, with 20 bases between. This CDR3 comprises 16 residues. The germline CDR1 and CDR2 sequences are SNHLY and FYNNEI. The CDR3 is CASSEKVAGLDREQYF. As DNA, the CDR3 is TGTGCCAGCAGTGAAAAGGTGGCGGGTCTGGATCGCGAGCAGTACTTC. Variable domain in full (rest from reference TRBV2 and TRBJ2-7): EPEVTQTPSHQVTQMGQEVILRCVPISNHLYFYWYRQILGQKVEFLVSFYNNEISEKSEIFDDQFSVERPDGSNFTLKIRSTKLEDSAMYFCASSEKVAGLDREQYFGPGTRLTVT.

CDR3 sequence reads: CASSNLPGGGGELFF. CDR3 DNA: TGTGCCAGTAGTAACCTCCCAGGGGGGGGCGGGGAGCTGTTTTTT. The rearrangement links TRBV19 to TRBJ2-2; D assignment may be TRBD1 or TRBD2 (7 bases each). V was trimmed by 4 bases and J by 7 bases, leaving 16 bases between them. The germline V gene has CDR1 LNHDA and CDR2 SQIVND (reference sequence). The CDR3 is 15 residues long.

The rearrangement joins TRBV29-1 to TRBJ1-1, with D hard to call. Trimming shortened V by 3 bases and J by 0 bases, and 14 bases separated the two germline ends. This CDR3 comprises 15 residues. Germline V gene data show CDR1 as SQVTM and CDR2 as ANQGSEA. Written as DNA, the CDR3 is TGCAGCGTTGATTCAGGCAGGAGCATGAACACTGAAGCTTTCTTT. This translates into CSVDSGRSMNTEAFF.

With respect to this clone: One junction end disagrees with the germline gene, perhaps due to a read error. J is TRBJ1-2 and V is TRBV7-7; tentatively, D is TRBD1 (6 bases). Germline-derived CDR1 and CDR2 are SSHAT and FNYEAQ (reference sequence). The CDR3 is 17 residues long. The CDR3 region has the DNA TGTGCTAGCAGCTTAGAGTTCACCGGGGGGCGCATAGGTGGCTACACCTTC. The encoded protein is CASSLEFTGGRIGGYTF.

This clone was observed a handful of times. V is TRBV19 and J is TRBJ1-5; D gene unclear. The germline V and J ends were trimmed by 5 bases and 15 bases, with 8 bases remaining between them. CDR1 LNHDA and CDR2 SQIVND come from the germline V gene (reference sequence). The CDR3 sequence is 9 residues long. CDR3 sequence: CASSVTPHF. The CDR3 DNA is TGTGCCAGTAGTGTTACGCCGCATTTT.

In its sample, this clone was seen once. This chain links TRBV19 with TRBJ1-5, with D possibly being TRBD1 (5 bases). The CDR3 has 12 amino acids. Between the trimmed V and J ends, which lost 2 bases and 10 bases, there was a span of 9 bases. Germline V gene data show CDR1 as LNHDA and CDR2 as SQIVND (reference sequence). This CDR3 is CASSIQGSPQHF. CDR3 DNA sequence: TGTGCCAGTAGTATACAGGGATCACCCCAGCATTTT.

J is TRBJ2-7 and V is TRBV4-2; TRBD2 might be the D (6 bases). The ends were cut back, 5 bases at V and 5 bases at J, with 13 bases in the middle. Germline loops: CDR1 LGHNA, CDR2 YNFKEQ. This CDR3 is built from 13 residues. This CDR3 reads CASSKSRGNEQYF. The DNA of the CDR3 is TGTGCCAGCAGCAAGAGCCGGGGGAACGAGCAGTACTTC.

With respect to this clone: An end of the junction differs from the germline gene, which may be a read error. The rearrangement links TRBV11-2 to TRBJ2-1, with 9 bases lining up with TRBD1. The CDR3 extends over 16 amino acids. The germline CDR1 and CDR2 sequences are SGHAT and FQNNGV. CDR3: CASSSIRDRAHNGQFF. The CDR3, as DNA: TGTGCCAGCAGCTCTATCCGGGACAGGGCCCACAATGGGCAGTTCTTC.

The chain carries TRBV24-1 and TRBJ2-7; D perhaps matches TRBD1 (5 bases). CDR1 and CDR2 (germline): KGHDR, SFDVKD. The CDR3 totals 13 residues. Trimming stripped 3 bases from V and 5 bases from J, with 10 bases between. In nucleotides, the CDR3 is TGTGCCACCAGTGATGGGGCCGTGGACGAGCAGTACTTC. As protein: CATSDGAVDEQYF.

The rearrangement uses TRBV4-2 and TRBJ2-5; D is ambiguous. V dropped 0 bases and J dropped 1 base, with 6 bases sitting between them. The CDR3 loop spans 14 amino acids. Germline CDR1 is LGHNA and CDR2 is YNFKEQ. As DNA, the CDR3 is TGTGCCAGCAGCCAAGAATCCACCCAAGAGACCCAGTACTTC. This sequence encodes CASSQESTQETQYF.

The V call is TRBV6-5, the J call TRBJ2-2; 8 bases match TRBD1. Germline V gene data show CDR1 as MNHEY and CDR2 as SVGAGI. V lost 10 bases to trimming and J lost 0 bases; unmatched junction nucleotides: 7. CDR3 length: 15 residues. The CDR3 DNA sequence: TGTGCCACCTCCGGGACAGGACCGAACACCGGGGAGCTGTTTTTT. The encoded protein is CATSGTGPNTGELFF.

V usage is TRBV29-1 and J usage is TRBJ1-1, with 9 bases aligning to TRBD1. Germline V gene lookup returns CDR1 SQVTM and CDR2 ANQGSEA. There are 12 residues in the CDR3. V lost 7 bases, J lost 5 bases, and 5 bases stayed unmatched. In DNA, the CDR3 is TGCAGCGCCGGGACAGGGCATACTGAAGCTTTCTTT. Protein: CSAGTGHTEAFF.

The V and J genes are TRBV3-1 (or the pseudogene TRBV3-2) and TRBJ2-3; 13 positions match TRBD2. The J segment lost 3 bases and the V segment lost 6 bases, leaving 3 bases of the junction unmatched. The CDR3 has 15 amino acids. The V gene's germline CDR1 is LGHDT and CDR2 YNNKEL (reference sequence). In nucleotides, the CDR3 is TGTGCCAGCAGTCCGGGACTAGCGGGAACAGATACGCAGTATTTT. This translates into CASSPGLAGTDTQYF.

This rearrangement joins TRBV6-6 to TRBJ1-3; D is perhaps TRBD1 (6 bases). The germline gives CDR1 MNHNY, CDR2 SVGAGI (reference sequence). The CDR3 sequence is 14 residues long. Trimming removed 0 bases from V and 8 bases from J, with 11 bases in between. The CDR3: CASSYSAGADTIYF. The CDR3 DNA is TGTGCCAGCAGTTACTCGGCGGGGGCGGACACCATATATTTT.